These 21 T cell receptor beta chains were sequenced from one sample in a study of T cell responses to AZD1222 COVID-19 vaccine. Repertoires were generated with immunoSEQ multiplex PCR, while TCRdb's copy carries only in-frame clones and drops some. The sample consists of about 180,000 clones, approximately 94% of them appearing once. The sample was peripheral blood, taken 28 days after the second AZD1222 dose. These receptors originate from an adult who received the AZD1222 COVID-19 vaccine.

The V and J genes are TRBV27 and TRBJ2-7; 7 nucleotides align to TRBD1. The CDR3 has 13 amino acids. J gave up 7 bases and V 2 bases, and 5 bases lay outside the gene matches. Germline V gives CDR1 MNHEY, CDR2 SMNVEV (reference sequence). CDR3 in amino acids: CASSLGTAGEQYF. CDR3 sequence (DNA): TGTGCCAGCAGTTTAGGGACAGCCGGGGAGCAGTACTTC.

The DNA for the CDR3 is TGTGCCAGCAGCCCTCCCCAACACTACTCTGGCAATGAGCAGTTCTTC. The encoded protein is CASSPPQHYSGNEQFF. The chain is built from TRBV11-1 and TRBJ2-1, with unresolved D. Trimming shortened V by 5 bases and J by 6 bases, and 20 bases separated the two germline ends. CDR3 length equals 16 residues. Germline V CDR1 and CDR2: SGHAT, FQDESV (reference sequence). Looking up the rest from reference TRBV11-1 and TRBJ2-1 gives the full variable domain: EAEVAQSPRYKITEKSQAVAFWCDPISGHATLYWYRQILGQGPELLVQFQDESVVDDSQLPKDRFSAERLKGVDSTLKIQPAELGDSAMYLCASSPPQHYSGNEQFFGPGTRLTVL.

The rearrangement joins TRBV7-2 to TRBJ1-4; 7 positions agree with TRBD1. J gave up 7 bases and V 5 bases, and 4 bases lay outside the gene matches. This CDR3 is built from 13 residues. Germline CDR1 SGHTA, CDR2 FQGNSA. The CDR3 nucleotides are TGTGCCAGCAGCCGTGGGACAGTTGAAAAACTGTTTTTT. Protein sequence: CASSRGTVEKLFF. The variable domain in full, with the rest retrieved from reference TRBV7-2 and TRBJ1-4, is GAGVSQSPSNKVTEKGKDVELRCDPISGHTALYWYRQSLGQGLEFLIYFQGNSAPDKSGLPSDRFSAERTGGSVSTLTIQRTQQEDSAVYLCASSRGTVEKLFFGSGTQLSVL.

V and J are TRBV2 and TRBJ1-4, with 10 nucleotides matching TRBD1. The V gene end was trimmed by 8 bases and the J gene end by 7 bases; junction bases not matched to a gene: 10. Germline lookup yields CDR1 SNHLY and CDR2 FYNNEI. The CDR3 is made up of 15 amino acids. CDR3 in amino acids: CASYPLTGGGEKLFF. CDR3 coding DNA: TGTGCCAGCTACCCGCTGACAGGGGGCGGTGAAAAACTGTTTTTT.

This chain connects TRBV6-4 to TRBJ2-3, with TRBD1 matching over 8 bases. J was trimmed by 4 bases and V by 3 bases; bases with no gene match: 6. Germline lookup yields CDR1 MRHNA and CDR2 SNTAGT. The CDR3 has 15 residues. Here the CDR3 DNA reads TGTGCCAGCAGTGATGGGCAGGGGGCTCCAGATACGCAGTATTTT. Protein sequence: CASSDGQGAPDTQYF.

As concerns this clone: At one of its ends the junction is not consistent with the germline gene, which may arise from a read error. V is TRBV7-7 and J is TRBJ2-2; 12 bases are shared with TRBD1. Germline-derived CDR1 and CDR2 are SSHAT and FNYEAQ (reference sequence). This CDR3 has 16 amino acids. The DNA for the CDR3 is TGTGCTAGCAGCTTAGGGACAGGGGGCCACACCGGGGAGCTGTTTTTT. Its protein product is CASSLGTGGHTGELFF.

V is TRBV7-7 and J is TRBJ2-3; D call uncertain. CDR1 and CDR2 (germline): SSHAT, FNYEAQ (reference sequence). Trimming stripped 5 bases from V and 8 bases from J, with 11 bases between. CDR3 size: 12 residues. Here the CDR3 DNA reads TGTGCCAGCAGCCCCATAGAGTCTACGCAGTATTTT. Protein sequence: CASSPIESTQYF.

The V call is TRBV7-9, the J call TRBJ1-6; D gene uncertain. V was pared by 1 base and J by 10 bases, with 11 bases between. The germline CDR1 and CDR2 sequences are SEHNR and FQNEAQ (reference sequence). The CDR3 is made up of 14 amino acids. CDR3 loop: CASSLVLGGSPLHF. The CDR3 DNA is TGTGCCAGCAGCTTAGTGCTGGGAGGATCACCCCTCCACTTT.

The V gene is TRBV6-5, the J gene TRBJ2-7, with D tentatively TRBD1 (6 bases). This CDR3 region has 16 residues. V lost 3 bases to trimming and J lost 3 bases, with 18 bases between them. Germline CDR1 and CDR2: MNHEY and SVGAGI. CDR3 coding DNA: TGTGCCAGCAGTTATAGCCGAGGACAGAAGATCTACGAGCAGTACTTC. Its protein is CASSYSRGQKIYEQYF.

The chain joins TRBV19 to TRBJ1-4, with 10 bases identical to TRBD1. V lost 3 bases and J lost 14; bases outside the gene matches: 9. CDR1 is LNHDA and CDR2 is SQIVND in the germline V gene (reference sequence). The CDR3 covers 14 residues. The chain's CDR3 is CASSISRDRGNLFF. The CDR3, as DNA: TGTGCCAGTAGTATTTCCCGGGACAGGGGAAATCTGTTTTTT. Filled out from reference TRBV19 and TRBJ1-4, the complete variable domain reads DGGITQSPKYLFRKEGQNVTLSCEQNLNHDAMYWYRQDPGQGLRLIYYSQIVNDFQKGDIAEGYSVSREKKESFPLTVTSAQKNPTAFYLCASSISRDRGNLFFGSGTQLSVL.

The V gene is TRBV7-3, the J gene TRBJ2-1; D remains ambiguous. This CDR3 has 11 residues. The germline gives CDR1 SGHTA, CDR2 FQGTGA. The germline V and J ends were trimmed by 2 bases and 6 bases, with 2 bases remaining between them. CDR3 residues: CASSLGNEQFF. Written as DNA, the CDR3 is TGTGCCAGCAGCTTAGGCAATGAGCAGTTCTTC.

The chain employs TRBV28 and TRBJ2-7; 7 bases are a match to TRBD1. Trimming at V came to 6 bases and at J to 4 bases, leaving 12 bases not matched to a gene. The germline V gene encodes CDR1 MDHEN and CDR2 SYDVKM. The CDR3 totals 15 residues. CDR3 protein: CASSAPTGILYEQYF. DNA for the CDR3: TGTGCCAGCAGCGCCCCGACAGGGATTCTGTACGAGCAGTACTTC.

This clone was recorded only once. V gene TRBV7-8 combines with J gene TRBJ2-7, with TRBD2 matching 10 bases. This CDR3 comprises 13 residues. Germline V gives CDR1 SGHVS, CDR2 FQNEAQ. Unmatched junction bases numbered 4, after V lost 4 bases and J lost 7 bases. CDR3 DNA sequence: TGTGCCAGCAGCTATGGACTAGCGGCAGAGCAGTACTTC. Protein: CASSYGLAAEQYF.

The J gene is TRBJ1-1, the V gene TRBV6-5, with unresolved D. There are 13 residues in the CDR3. Germline CDR1 reads MNHEY; CDR2 reads SVGAGI. V was clipped by 6 bases and J by 5 bases, with 13 bases between them. The CDR3 sequence is CASREDWWTEAFF. CDR3 sequence (DNA): TGTGCCAGCAGAGAGGACTGGTGGACTGAAGCTTTCTTT.

V is TRBV2 and J is TRBJ1-3; 7 nucleotides align to TRBD1. The V gene end was trimmed by 5 bases and the J gene end by 0 bases; junction bases not matched to a gene: 10. Germline values: CDR1 SNHLY, CDR2 FYNNEI. This CDR3 region has 17 residues. In nucleotides, the CDR3 is TGTGCCAGCAGTCCGACAGGGTGGGATTACTCTGGAAACACCATATATTTT. The encoded protein is CASSPTGWDYSGNTIYF.

The table lists this clone with a count of one. The chain is built from TRBV28 and TRBJ1-5; maybe TRBD1 (5 bases). CDR3 length equals 16 residues. Trimming took 2 bases from V and 4 from J, leaving 15 bases between them. CDR1 and CDR2 from the germline V gene are MDHEN and SYDVKM. The CDR3 nucleotides read TGTGCCAGCAGTTTAAAGGTCCAGGGAGGGAATCAGCCCCAGCATTTT. Its protein product is CASSLKVQGGNQPQHF.

The V call is TRBV6-5, the J call TRBJ2-1; TRBD2 aligns across 11 bases. In germline, CDR1 is MNHEY, CDR2 SVGAGI. V lost 6 bases and J lost 15; bases outside the gene matches: 10. The length of the CDR3 is 13 residues. The CDR3 nucleotides are TGTGCCAGCAGAGATAGCGGGAGGGTCTCTCCGTTCTTC. Protein: CASRDSGRVSPFF.

Comments on this clone: The germline gene is not matched at one end of the junction; a read error may be the cause. This chain uses TRBV24-1 with TRBJ2-7, with D tentatively TRBD1 (5 bases). Germline V gives CDR1 KGHDR, CDR2 SFDVKD. The CDR3 runs to 13 residues. The CDR3 reads CATSDQGSFEQYF. DNA for the CDR3: TGTGCCACCAGTGATCAGGGATCCTTCGAGCAGTACTTC.

The CDR3 nucleotides are TGTGCCAGCAGCTTAGACTCCCGGAGTTACGAGCAGTACTTC. Its protein is CASSLDSRSYEQYF. The V and J genes are TRBV7-2 and TRBJ2-7; no firm D call. The CDR3 spans 14 residues. Germline V CDR1 and CDR2: SGHTA, FQGNSA. V lost 1 base to trimming and J lost 4 bases, with 11 bases between them.

The rearrangement uses TRBV6-2 or TRBV6-3 and TRBJ2-5; possibly TRBD2 for D (6 bases). CDR3 length: 14 residues. V lost 2 bases and J lost 1, with 8 bases in between. Germline V CDR1 and CDR2: MNHEY, SVGEGT. CDR3 sequence: CASSYRLGQETQYF. CDR3 in DNA: TGTGCCAGCAGTTACCGACTAGGCCAAGAGACCCAGTACTTC.

The chain couples TRBV30 to TRBJ2-1; D is ambiguous. This CDR3 region has 13 residues. Trimming pared 4 bases from V and 1 base from J, leaving 8 bases between. Germline CDR1 reads GTSNPN; CDR2 reads SVGIG (reference sequence). The chain's CDR3 is CAWTRGSYNEQFF. CDR3 bases: TGTGCCTGGACTCGCGGTTCCTACAATGAGCAGTTCTTC.